This record looks at one TCR beta chain sequence and its context. Its antigen is not known. Profiling relied on immunoSEQ multiplex PCR, and the TCRdb table lists in-frame clones only, not all of them. Among fewer than 90,000 clones listed, roughly 91% were seen once. The data were obtained in a study of PD-1 blockade in classical Hodgkin lymphoma. Study-wide background: Patients were treated with nivolumab at 3 mg/kg, and this was given intravenously every 2 weeks. Whole-study findings and limits: Complete responders matched newly diagnosed patients in baseline diversity.

Patients all relapsed after autologous stem cell transplantation, and there was variation in brentuximab vedotin exposure. The CDR3 spans 11 residues. V shed 0 bases and J shed 8 bases, with 8 bases lying between them. Germline values: CDR1 DFQATT, CDR2 SNEGSKA (reference sequence). The chain employs TRBV20-1 and TRBJ2-7; D is undetermined. The receptor's source is a human donor with classical Hodgkin lymphoma. This specimen was peripheral blood mononuclear cells (PBMCs), taken at baseline. This chain's CDR3 is CSARETAQQYF. The CDR3 region has the DNA TGCAGTGCTAGAGAGACCGCGCAGCAGTACTTC.